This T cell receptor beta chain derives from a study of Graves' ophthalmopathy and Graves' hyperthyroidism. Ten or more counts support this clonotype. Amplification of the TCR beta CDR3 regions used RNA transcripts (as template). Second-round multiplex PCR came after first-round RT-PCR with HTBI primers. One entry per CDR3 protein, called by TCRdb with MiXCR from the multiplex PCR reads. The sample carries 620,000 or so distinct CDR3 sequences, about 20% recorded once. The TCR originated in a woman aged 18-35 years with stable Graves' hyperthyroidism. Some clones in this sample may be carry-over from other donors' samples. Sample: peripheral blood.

CDR3 nucleotide sequence: TGTGCCAGCACCAAGGACACCGGGGAGCTGTTTTTT. Protein: CASTKDTGELFF. The chain couples TRBV12-3 or TRBV12-4 to TRBJ2-2; D remains unclear. V shed 7 bases and J shed 3 bases, with 6 bases lying between them. The CDR3 is 12 amino acids.